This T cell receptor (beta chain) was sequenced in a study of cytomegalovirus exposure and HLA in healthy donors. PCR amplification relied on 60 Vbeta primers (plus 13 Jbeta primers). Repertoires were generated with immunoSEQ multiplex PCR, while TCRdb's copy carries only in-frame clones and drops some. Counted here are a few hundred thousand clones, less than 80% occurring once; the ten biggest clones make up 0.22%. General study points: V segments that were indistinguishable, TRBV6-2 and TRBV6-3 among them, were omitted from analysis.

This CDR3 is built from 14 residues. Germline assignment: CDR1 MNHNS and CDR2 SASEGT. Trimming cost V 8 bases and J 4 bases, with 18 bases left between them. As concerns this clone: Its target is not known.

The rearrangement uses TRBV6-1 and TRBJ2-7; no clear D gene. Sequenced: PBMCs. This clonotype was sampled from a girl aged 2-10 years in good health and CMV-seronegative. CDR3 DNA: TGTGCCAGCCCGGAAGGTACAGCCCATTACGAGCAGTACTTC. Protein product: CASPEGTAHYEQYF.